Below are 8 T cell receptor beta chains sequenced from a single sample in a study of monozygotic twins with inflammatory bowel disease. TCRdb reanalyzed the 5' RACE reads and collapses them to one entry per CDR3 protein, without DNA. The listing contains hundreds of thousands of distinct CDR3 sequences. Sequencing was carried out using blood. These receptors were collected from a human donor with ulcerative colitis or Crohn's disease, or a healthy co-twin of an affected twin (not recorded which).

This chain joins TRBV6-5 and TRBJ2-1; absent DNA, TCRdb's TRBD2 call cannot be checked. Germline V lookup: CDR1 MNHEY, CDR2 SVGAGI. The CDR3 covers 17 residues. CDR3 in amino acids: CASSYPGFPSGIREGFF.

The J gene is TRBJ2-1, the V gene TRBV11-2. The CDR3 is 18 amino acids. CDR1 is SGHAT, CDR2 FQNNGV, per germline. CDR3 region: CASSLFPVFESSYNEQFF.

The chain has TRBV10-1 and TRBJ1-1; the TCRdb D gene call, TRBD1, has no DNA to confirm it. CDR1 is WNHNN and CDR2 is SYGVQD in the germline V gene (reference sequence). The CDR3 runs to 15 residues. This CDR3 is CASSESKGGAGEAFF.

V and J are TRBV7-9 and TRBJ1-5; TCRdb indicates TRBD1, and absent DNA this call remains unverified. The germline CDR1 and CDR2 sequences are SEHNR and FQNEAQ (reference sequence). The CDR3 length is 16 residues. The CDR3 loop is CASSSGVGAPNQPQHF. Using reference TRBV7-9 and TRBJ1-5 for the parts outside the CDR3, the full variable domain is DTGVSQNPRHKITKRGQNVTFRCDPISEHNRLYWYRQTLGQGPEFLTYFQNEAQLEKSRLLSDRFSAERPKGSFSTLEIQRTEQGDSAMYLCASSSGVGAPNQPQHFGDGTRLSIL.

This chain connects TRBV5-6 to TRBJ2-7. CDR3 size: 11 residues. The germline V gene encodes CDR1 SGHDT and CDR2 YYEEEE. This CDR3 reads CASSLQLEQYF.

The chain has TRBV6-6 and TRBJ2-3; the TCRdb call, TRBD1, lacks DNA for checking. The CDR3 sequence is 12 residues long. Germline V gives CDR1 MNHNY, CDR2 SVGAGI (reference sequence). The CDR3 sequence: CASSGATDTQYF.

This chain connects TRBV24-1 to TRBJ1-1. There are 13 residues in the CDR3. Per the germline V gene, CDR1 is KGHDR and CDR2 is SFDVKD. The CDR3: CATSDRGHTEAFF.

The chain links TRBV7-9 to TRBJ2-5; TCRdb's D call of TRBD2 is untestable without DNA. This CDR3 is 14 amino acids long. The germline V gene has CDR1 SEHNR and CDR2 FQNEAQ (reference sequence). The CDR3 here is CASSIRTIQETQYF.